Listed below are T cell receptor beta chains from one sample, sequenced in a study of CD8 T cells in Susac syndrome. TCRdb processed the immunoSEQ multiplex PCR reads anew with MiXCR; each CDR3 protein has one entry. The sample carries 200,000 or so distinct CDR3 sequences, 90% to 97% recorded once. Input material: CD4+ T cells from PBMCs. Receptor source: a human donor with Susac syndrome. Each CDR3 is given with its conserved first and last residue. Fields, in order: clone size, J gene, D gene, V gene, CDR3 DNA, CDR3 protein. The D gene is left open where the match is weak. A clone size is listed for some rows: how often the clone was seen (once, few, many), or a class if it is expanded.

-	TRBJ2-7	TRBD2	TRBV5-1	TGCGCCAGCAGCACACAGGGACTAGCGGGGGTAGAGCAGTACTTC	CASSTQGLAGVEQYF
-	TRBJ2-3	-	TRBV20-1	TGCAGTGCTAGATCAGGACTCCATCGCACAGATACGCAGTATTTT	CSARSGLHRTDTQYF
once	TRBJ2-2	-	TRBV20-1	TGCAGTGCTAGGAGGGGGTGGGGTAACGGGGAGCTGTTTTTT	CSARRGWGNGELFF
-	TRBJ1-6	TRBD1	TRBV18	TGTGCCAGCTCACTTCAGTCGGGACAGCGATTCCCCACCCTCCACTTT	CASSLQSGQRFPTLHF
-	TRBJ1-2	TRBD1	TRBV5-1	TGCGCCAGCAGCTTTGGGGACAGAACTAACTATGGCTACACCTTC	CASSFGDRTNYGYTF
-	TRBJ2-1	-	TRBV7-7	TGTGCTAGCAGCTTAGACAGACATTCTGAGCAGTTCTTC	CASSLDRHSEQFF
-	TRBJ1-6	-	TRBV30	TGTGCCTGGACGTTGGCATTCGGGTCACCCCTCCACTTT	CAWTLAFGSPLHF
-	TRBJ2-5	-	TRBV30	TGTGCCTGGACCCTGGACGTTTTCCAAGAGACCCAGTACTTC	CAWTLDVFQETQYF
-	TRBJ2-5	-	TRBV11-3	TGTGCCAGCAGCAATGCTCTGGAAGAGACCCAGTACTTC	CASSNALEETQYF
-	TRBJ1-1	-	TRBV5-1	TGCGCCAGCAGGGGGGCCCCCTCGAACACTGAAGCTTTCTTT	CASRGAPSNTEAFF
-	TRBJ2-1	TRBD2	TRBV20-1	TGCAGTGCCCGGACTAGCGGGGGGGCCAGCTACAATGAGCAGTTCTTC	CSARTSGGASYNEQFF
-	TRBJ2-7	TRBD1	TRBV3-1	TGTGCCAGCAGCCAAATGGGACAGGGACACTCCTACGAGCAGTACTTC	CASSQMGQGHSYEQYF
-	TRBJ1-6	TRBD1	TRBV29-1	TGCAGCGCCCTGGACAGGGGGCGAAATTCACCCCTCCACTTT	CSALDRGRNSPLHF
-	TRBJ2-2	-	TRBV24-1	TGTGCCGTACAGGTGGACACCGGGGAGCTGTTTTTT	CAVQVDTGELFF
-	TRBJ2-5	-	TRBV29-1	TGCAGCGTTGAAGATTTTTACGGGGTTCGAGAGACCCAGTACTTC	CSVEDFYGVRETQYF